This entry features one T cell receptor beta chain sequence. Its antigen is as yet unknown. The data are from a study of shared clonotypes between healthy human individuals. Findings and caveats of the study: Among non-shared clonotypes, generation probabilities were lower than among those shared by all four donors.

Trimming left V 5 bases short and J 1 base short, with 17 bases between. Germline V lookup: CDR1 SEHNR, CDR2 FQNEAQ (reference sequence). The CDR3 runs to 17 residues. Each subset's genomic DNA was shared equally among a number of immunoSEQ plates. Clones were sequenced by immunoSEQ multiplex PCR, and TCRdb holds only the in-frame ones, with some missing. Counted here are about 680,000 clones, 92% occurring once; the ten biggest clones make up approximately 22%. CD45RO-negative cells were positively selected for CCR7, leaving out terminally differentiated effector memory CD45RA+ cells. The sequencing sample was made of naive CD8+ T cells sorted from blood. The chain combines TRBV7-9 with TRBJ1-4; the D gene is possibly TRBD1 (6 bases). The source of this sequence is a man aged 30-40 years in good health. The CDR3 loop reads CASSPTDTGKTNEKLFF. CDR3 coding DNA: TGTGCCAGCAGCCCTACCGATACAGGGAAAACTAATGAAAAACTGTTTTTT. Full variable domain (rest looked up from reference TRBV7-9 and TRBJ1-4): DTGVSQNPRHKITKRGQNVTFRCDPISEHNRLYWYRQTLGQGPEFLTYFQNEAQLEKSRLLSDRFSAERPKGSFSTLEIQRTEQGDSAMYLCASSPTDTGKTNEKLFFGSGTQLSVL.